This TCR beta chain is from a study of blood T cell repertoires in COVID-19. Profiled with immunoSEQ multiplex PCR; TCRdb holds only in-frame clones, not every one. The top ten clones hold about 15% of a sample with around 87,000 clones, 70% to 80% of them seen once. This clone turned up a few times. The V gene's germline CDR1 is MNHNY and CDR2 SVGAGI (reference sequence). This CDR3 region has 13 residues. V lost 6 bases and J 3 bases, leaving 11 bases between the germline ends. V is TRBV6-6 and J is TRBJ1-2, with a tentative D call TRBD1 (5 bases). Input material: peripheral blood. The sequence came from a human donor in a cohort sampled during active COVID-19. The CDR3 sequence is CASSPGGDYGYTF. In DNA, the CDR3 is TGTGCCAGCAGCCCTGGGGGGGACTATGGCTACACCTTC.